This T cell receptor beta chain was sequenced for a study of blood T cell repertoires in COVID-19. Study overall: In each case, the material was cDNA or gDNA derived from T cells, B-cell-depleted T cells, or PBMCs.

Seattle-derived patients entered the study during active infection and were followed longitudinally. Trimming took 2 bases from V and 3 from J, leaving 14 bases between them. Germline V CDR1 and CDR2: MDHEN, SYDVKM. The CDR3 length is 16 residues. Original methodology: Reference gene primer amplification gave estimated nucleated cell counts. Clones were sequenced by immunoSEQ multiplex PCR, and TCRdb holds only the in-frame ones, with some missing. V and J calls and clone size are given by that table; D and trimming were obtained from the DNA. The data contain 90,000 or so clones, about 89% of them singletons.

The clonotype was recovered from a man in his 60s with COVID-19, enrolled during active disease. The rearrangement links TRBV28 to TRBJ1-5; D is uncertain. Sequencing used peripheral blood. Written as DNA, the CDR3 is TGTGCCAGCAGTTTAATGGAGGGAGGCTCCAATCAGCCCCAGCATTTT. Its translation is CASSLMEGGSNQPQHF.